The 28 T cell receptor beta chains below come from one sample, sequenced in a study of cytomegalovirus exposure and HLA in healthy donors. The PCR had 60 Vbeta and 13 Jbeta primers. Using immunoSEQ multiplex PCR, the repertoire was profiled, and TCRdb retains in-frame clones only, with some absent. This table holds fewer than 90,000 clones, about 75% found once. Sequenced: PBMCs. All receptors come from a female donor in good health and CMV-seronegative.

This clone has more than one count but fewer than ten. In DNA form, the CDR3 reads TGCGCCAGCAGCTCCGGGACAGGGGGCAACTATGGCTACACCTTC. This codes for CASSSGTGGNYGYTF. The gene calls are TRBV5-1 and TRBJ1-2; 12 bases are shared with TRBD1. Germline V gene sequence: CDR1 SGHRS, CDR2 YFSETQ. V lost 3 bases to trimming and J lost 2 bases; unmatched junction nucleotides: 2. The CDR3 is made up of 15 amino acids.

The chain combines TRBV5-1 with TRBJ2-1, with 11 bases matching TRBD2. V was clipped by 0 bases and J by 6 bases; unmatched bases: 5. This CDR3 comprises 16 residues. The germline gives CDR1 SGHRS, CDR2 YFSETQ. Here the CDR3 reads CASSLAPSGGTNEQFF. For the CDR3, the DNA is TGCGCCAGCAGCTTGGCCCCTAGCGGGGGGACCAATGAGCAGTTCTTC.

This clone has only a few counts. The V gene is TRBV10-1, the J gene TRBJ1-2, with D possibly TRBD1 on 6 matching bases. The CDR3 contains 12 residues. Germline assignment: CDR1 WNHNN and CDR2 SYGVQD (reference sequence). Trimming took 7 bases from V and 5 from J, leaving 11 bases between them. CDR3 bases: TGCGCCAGCACAGGGGAAAGGTATGGCTACACCTTC. Translated, it gives CASTGERYGYTF.

The CDR3 protein is CASPERGGSTDTQYF. In nucleotides, the CDR3 is TGTGCCAGCCCGGAGCGGGGGGGCTCCACAGATACGCAGTATTTT. V usage is TRBV2 and J usage is TRBJ2-3, with 10 nucleotides matching TRBD2. The length of the CDR3 is 15 residues. CDR1 and CDR2 (germline): SNHLY, FYNNEI. V lost 8 bases and J lost 2; bases outside the gene matches: 7. Together with reference TRBV2 and TRBJ2-3, the CDR3 gives the full variable domain: EPEVTQTPSHQVTQMGQEVILRCVPISNHLYFYWYRQILGQKVEFLVSFYNNEISEKSEIFDDQFSVERPDGSNFTLKIRSTKLEDSAMYFCASPERGGSTDTQYFGPGTRLTVL.

The chain recombines TRBV28 with TRBJ2-7; D is perhaps TRBD2 (5 bases). Germline CDR1 is MDHEN and CDR2 is SYDVKM. The CDR3 is 14 residues long. V dropped 6 bases and J dropped 3 bases, with 15 bases sitting between them. The DNA of the CDR3 is TGTGCCAGCAGCCTCGGAGGTAGCGTCTACGAGCAGTACTTC. Translation: CASSLGGSVYEQYF.

The table lists this clone with a few counts. The V and J genes are TRBV28 and TRBJ2-1; 7 bases agree with TRBD2. V trimming: 3 bases; J trimming: 3 bases; junction bases outside the gene matches: 5. Germline CDR1 is MDHEN and CDR2 is SYDVKM. The CDR3 runs 15 residues. The CDR3 loop is CASSFRGGGYNEQFF. The CDR3 DNA is TGTGCCAGCAGTTTTCGTGGCGGGGGCTACAATGAGCAGTTCTTC.

The chain recombines TRBV28 with TRBJ2-2; D may be TRBD2 (6 bases). CDR3 length: 14 amino acids. Deletions cut 4 bases from V and 4 bases from J, with 10 bases between. Looked up from germline, CDR1 is MDHEN and CDR2 is SYDVKM. CDR3 nucleotides: TGTGCCAGCAGTTCAGCGGGTTTCACCGGGGAGCTGTTTTTT. This gives the protein CASSSAGFTGELFF.

This rearrangement joins TRBV6-5 to TRBJ2-3; TRBD2 matches 10 bases. Germline CDR1 reads MNHEY; CDR2 reads SVGAGI. The CDR3 has 15 residues. After removal of 4 bases from V and 7 bases from J, the junction contained 8 bases not matched to a gene. Here the CDR3 reads CASSSLAGVGNTQYF. The CDR3 region has the DNA TGTGCCAGCAGTTCCCTAGCGGGAGTAGGAAATACGCAGTATTTT.

The chain uses TRBV30 and TRBJ2-3; possibly TRBD2 for D (6 bases). V was pared by 4 bases and J by 5 bases, with 7 bases between. This CDR3 has 11 residues. Per the germline V gene, CDR1 is GTSNPN and CDR2 is SVGIG (reference sequence). CDR3 sequence reads: CAWTGGDTQYF. The CDR3 DNA sequence: TGTGCCTGGACCGGGGGAGATACGCAGTATTTT.

V is TRBV5-1 and J is TRBJ1-1; 8 bases map to TRBD1. The germline CDR1 and CDR2 sequences are SGHRS and YFSETQ. Trimming at V came to 4 bases and at J to 3 bases, leaving 11 bases not matched to a gene. This CDR3 contains 16 residues. CDR3 region: CASSRGAGGVDTEAFF. CDR3 DNA sequence: TGCGCCAGCAGCAGGGGAGCAGGGGGCGTTGACACTGAAGCTTTCTTT.

V usage is TRBV28 and J usage is TRBJ1-5; 9 bases fit TRBD1. The CDR3 has 16 residues. CDR1 is MDHEN and CDR2 is SYDVKM in the germline V gene. V trimming: 5 bases; J trimming: 3 bases; junction bases outside the gene matches: 8. The DNA of the CDR3 is TGTGCCAGCAGTCCAAGGGGACAGGGCATCAATCAGCCCCAGCATTTT. It is translated as CASSPRGQGINQPQHF.

This clone appeared once. V gene TRBV30 combines with J gene TRBJ1-3, with 7 bases fitting TRBD1. Trimming took 3 bases from V and 4 from J; bases not matched to a gene: 6. This CDR3 has 14 residues. Germline loops: CDR1 GTSNPN, CDR2 SVGIG (reference sequence). The DNA for the CDR3 is TGTGCCTGGAGCGACAGGGCCGGGGGAAACACCATATATTTT. This translates into CAWSDRAGGNTIYF.

This chain joins TRBV7-2 and TRBJ2-7, with D possibly TRBD1 on 6 matching bases. This CDR3 has 16 residues. V was clipped by 1 base and J by 3 bases, with 16 bases between them. Germline V gives CDR1 SGHTA, CDR2 FQGNSA. As DNA, the CDR3 is TGTGCCAGCAGCTTAGTCATCGGGGCAGGGGACTACGAGCAGTACTTC. Translation: CASSLVIGAGDYEQYF.

This clone was observed once. CDR3 sequence (DNA): TGCGCCAGCAGCTTGGTAGACAGGGTAGACGAAAAACTGTTTTTT. Amino acid sequence: CASSLVDRVDEKLFF. The J gene is TRBJ1-4, the V gene TRBV5-1; 7 nucleotides match TRBD1. CDR3 size: 15 residues. The trim removed 0 bases at V and 8 bases at J, leaving 7 bases unmatched. Germline V gene data show CDR1 as SGHRS and CDR2 as YFSETQ.

The genes are TRBV19 and TRBJ2-1; D not certain. This CDR3 comprises 13 residues. The V end was cut by 5 bases, the J end by 8 bases, with 13 bases between. Germline CDR1 and CDR2: LNHDA and SQIVND (reference sequence). The CDR3 loop reads CASSPNQLDEQFF. The DNA of the CDR3 is TGTGCCAGTAGTCCCAATCAGTTGGATGAGCAGTTCTTC. The variable domain in full, completed from reference TRBV19 and TRBJ2-1, reads DGGITQSPKYLFRKEGQNVTLSCEQNLNHDAMYWYRQDPGQGLRLIYYSQIVNDFQKGDIAEGYSVSREKKESFPLTVTSAQKNPTAFYLCASSPNQLDEQFFGPGTRLTVL.

V gene TRBV2 combines with J gene TRBJ1-2, with 9 bases fitting TRBD1. V trimming: 5 bases; J trimming: 7 bases; junction bases outside the gene matches: 5. Germline CDR1 SNHLY, CDR2 FYNNEI. The CDR3 sequence is 13 residues long. CDR3 loop: CASSTQGASGYTF. In nucleotides, the CDR3 is TGTGCCAGCAGTACACAGGGGGCGAGTGGCTACACCTTC.

This clone was observed a few times. This chain links TRBV5-1 with TRBJ1-3, with 7 bases that match TRBD1. J gave up 4 bases and V 1 base, and 2 bases lay outside the gene matches. The V gene's germline CDR1 is SGHRS and CDR2 YFSETQ. The CDR3 is 14 residues long. In DNA form, the CDR3 reads TGCGCCAGCAGCTTGACAGGGGTGGGAAACACCATATATTTT. Its translation: CASSLTGVGNTIYF. The whole variable domain, remainder taken from reference TRBV5-1 and TRBJ1-3, is KAGVTQTPRYLIKTRGQQVTLSCSPISGHRSVSWYQQTPGQGLQFLFEYFSETQRNKGNFPGRFSGRQFSNSRSEMNVSTLELGDSALYLCASSLTGVGNTIYFGEGSWLTVV.

This clone was recorded only once. The chain is built from TRBV4-1 and TRBJ1-4, with TRBD1 matching over 8 bases. The CDR3 runs 17 residues. Germline V lookup: CDR1 MGHRA, CDR2 YSYEKL. The V gene end was trimmed by 1 base and the J gene end by 2 bases; junction bases not matched to a gene: 6. The CDR3 sequence: CASSQVLQGETNEKLFF. The DNA of the CDR3 is TGCGCCAGCAGCCAAGTTCTACAGGGGGAGACTAATGAAAAACTGTTTTTT.

This chain uses TRBV6-7 with TRBJ2-1; TRBD1 might be the D (6 bases). TRBV6-7 is treated as an ORF (open reading frame) with a function not yet certain. The CDR3 runs to 18 residues. V was pared by 2 bases and J by 7 bases, with 24 bases between. CDR3 amino acids: CASSYGWASSQRGNEQFF. The DNA for the CDR3 is TGTGCCAGCAGTTACGGGTGGGCTAGCTCCCAAAGGGGGAATGAGCAGTTCTTC.

The chain is built from TRBV5-1 and TRBJ1-2; 7 bases are a match to TRBD1. The germline gives CDR1 SGHRS, CDR2 YFSETQ. The CDR3 is 14 residues long. Trimming took 4 bases from V and 3 from J; bases not matched to a gene: 6. The CDR3 is CASSHQGTDYGYTF. The CDR3 nucleotides read TGCGCCAGCAGCCACCAAGGGACAGACTATGGCTACACCTTC.

This chain connects TRBV27 to TRBJ1-4; no reliable D call. The germline V gene has CDR1 MNHEY and CDR2 SMNVEV (reference sequence). CDR3 length: 14 amino acids. Trimming took 1 base from V and 12 from J, leaving 15 bases between them. CDR3 sequence reads: CASSLLTSGYELFF. The CDR3, as DNA: TGTGCCAGCAGTTTATTAACGAGCGGGTACGAACTGTTTTTT. Together with reference TRBV27 and TRBJ1-4, the CDR3 gives the full variable domain: EAQVTQNPRYLITVTGKKLTVTCSQNMNHEYMSWYRQDPGLGLRQIYYSMNVEVTDKGDVPEGYKVSRKEKRNFPLILESPSPNQTSLYFCASSLLTSGYELFFGSGTQLSVL.

The V gene is TRBV28, the J gene TRBJ1-4; D gene ambiguous. V was cut by 7 bases and J by 3 bases, with 9 bases left in between. The germline gives CDR1 MDHEN, CDR2 SYDVKM. This CDR3 has 13 residues. The CDR3 nucleotides read TGTGCCAGCAAGACGGGAGCTAATGAAAAACTGTTTTTT. It encodes CASKTGANEKLFF.

The genes are TRBV4-3 and TRBJ2-7, with 12 bases matching TRBD1. The length of the CDR3 is 15 residues. V gave up 1 base and J gave up 6 bases; unmatched junction bases: 4. Per germline, CDR1 LGHNA and CDR2 YSLEER. CDR3 DNA sequence: TGCGCCAGCAGCCAAGGGGACAGGGGGCGCGGCGAGCAGTACTTC. Translating it yields CASSQGDRGRGEQYF.

This clone was recorded a few times. This chain connects TRBV5-1 to TRBJ2-1; the match to TRBD2 covers 8 bases. Looked up from germline, CDR1 is SGHRS and CDR2 is YFSETQ. CDR3 size: 13 residues. With 5 bases clipped from V and 6 bases from J, the junction kept 4 bases outside the gene matches. CDR3 nucleotides: TGCGCCAGCAGGAAAGGGACTAGCAATGAGCAGTTCTTC. Amino acids: CASRKGTSNEQFF.

This clone was recorded once. This chain connects TRBV6-1 to TRBJ2-7; TRBD1 aligns across 8 bases. The V gene's germline CDR1 is MNHNS and CDR2 SASEGT. The CDR3 contains 14 residues. V lost 8 bases and J lost 3; bases outside the gene matches: 9. Here the CDR3 DNA reads TGTGCCAGCCTTATGGACAGGGCTAGCTACGAGCAGTACTTC. This encodes CASLMDRASYEQYF.

The chain couples TRBV2 to TRBJ1-1; 7 bases match TRBD1. The V segment lost 4 bases and the J segment 0 bases; nucleotides outside the gene matches: 8. Germline lookup yields CDR1 SNHLY and CDR2 FYNNEI. The CDR3 runs to 16 residues. CDR3 region: CASSATGDDMNTEAFF. CDR3 in DNA: TGTGCCAGCAGTGCTACAGGGGACGACATGAACACTGAAGCTTTCTTT.

This chain uses TRBV29-1 with TRBJ2-3; TRBD2 might be the D (6 bases). V was trimmed by 0 bases and J by 0 bases, leaving 13 bases between them. Germline CDR1 is SQVTM and CDR2 is ANQGSEA. The length of the CDR3 is 16 residues. The CDR3 loop is CSVEDQEGPSTDTQYF. CDR3 DNA: TGCAGCGTTGAAGATCAGGAGGGCCCTAGCACAGATACGCAGTATTTT.

The V call is TRBV2, the J call TRBJ2-1; 12 bases map to TRBD1. Per the germline V gene, CDR1 is SNHLY and CDR2 is FYNNEI. The CDR3 sequence is 17 residues long. The V and J ends lost 6 bases and 6 bases, in that order; junction bases with no gene match: 12. The CDR3 region is CASRKSTGTGGSNEQFF. In DNA, the CDR3 is TGTGCCAGCAGAAAATCGACCGGGACAGGGGGCAGCAATGAGCAGTTCTTC.